The clone carrying this TCR beta chain was found once. Its target is unknown. This CDR3 has 13 amino acids. Germline CDR1 reads MGHRA; CDR2 reads YSYEKL. Germline trimming cut 8 bases from V and 7 bases from J; bases unmatched to any gene: 5. The data originate from a study of OX40 agonist ivuxolimab in advanced cancers. Across the study: Ivuxolimab was delivered to patients intravenously every 2 weeks at doses spanning 0.01 to 10 mg/kg.

Study-wide findings and caveats: Averaging showed that CD8+ T cells had more expanded clones than CD4+ did. Some nonresponders likewise displayed low normalized T-cell clonal expansion.

Sequencing used immunoSEQ multiplex PCR; TCRdb keeps in-frame clones, though not all of them. The table has about 63,000 clones, roughly nine tenths seen once. The source of this sequence is an adult with an advanced solid tumor such as melanoma, head and neck, liver or kidney cancer. The sample was CD4+ or CD8+ T cells sorted from blood, taken in a trial of the OX40 agonist ivuxolimab. The J gene is TRBJ2-5, the V gene TRBV4-1; 12 bases match TRBD1. The CDR3 region is CASGTGGRGTQYF. The CDR3 region has the DNA TGCGCCAGCGGGACAGGGGGCCGGGGGACCCAGTACTTC.